The following is a T cell receptor beta chain sequence with its context. The target antigen is unknown. The source of the sample is a study of T-cell memory formation after mild COVID-19. Study-wide background: The two donors had largely donor-specific TCR clusters.

TCRdb ran MiXCR on the 5' RACE reads and lists one entry per CDR3 protein. The sample lists under 250,000 distinct CDR3 sequences, approximately 15% occurring once. V trimming: 4 bases; J trimming: 2 bases; junction bases outside the gene matches: 8. CDR1 and CDR2 (germline): PRHDT, FYEKMQ (reference sequence). CDR3 length: 17 residues. Study results and limitations: Among CD4+ contracting clones, most were CM and EM, and CD8+ ones EMRA. CD4/CD8 balance characterized clones contracting day 15 to 85, and CD4+ skew characterized later expanders.

V is TRBV13 and J is TRBJ2-7, with 13 bases identical to TRBD2. The sequencing sample was made of PBMCs or a T cell subset sorted from them (not recorded which). This sequence originates from an adult woman who had mild COVID-19 (a few samples of this study predate the infection). Cell type and time point are not known. The CDR3 here is CASSSAGTSGNPYEQYF. The CDR3 nucleotides read TGTGCCAGCAGCTCAGCCGGGACTAGCGGGAATCCCTACGAGCAGTACTTC.